This passage covers 4 T cell receptor beta chains from one sample sequenced in a study of early T cells in non-severe SARS-CoV-2 infection. TCRdb recomputed calls from the 5' RACE reads with MiXCR, one row per CDR3 protein. The data hold over 60,000 distinct CDR3 sequences, with under 9.5% observed a single time. The specimen was whole blood. The receptors derive from an adult who was a healthcare worker with PCR-confirmed SARS-CoV-2 infection or an uninfected control (not recorded which).

This clonotype appeared many times. V usage is TRBV5-1 and J usage is TRBJ2-3; 9 positions agree with TRBD2. Trimming cost V 3 bases and J 4 bases; bases outside gene matches: 12. This CDR3 comprises 17 residues. CDR1 and CDR2 from the germline V gene are SGHRS and YFSETQ. The CDR3 reads CASSSFLAGGSPDTQYF. In DNA form, the CDR3 reads TGCGCCAGCAGCTCCTTTTTGGCGGGAGGGTCCCCAGATACGCAGTATTTT. Full variable domain (rest looked up from reference TRBV5-1 and TRBJ2-3): KAGVTQTPRYLIKTRGQQVTLSCSPISGHRSVSWYQQTPGQGLQFLFEYFSETQRNKGNFPGRFSGRQFSNSRSEMNVSTLELGDSALYLCASSSFLAGGSPDTQYFGPGTRLTVL.

The CDR3 nucleotides read TGTGCCAGCAGGAAAACAGGGAGATACGAGCAGTACTTC. The encoded protein is CASRKTGRYEQYF. V is TRBV6-5 and J is TRBJ2-7; a possible D gene is TRBD1 (6 bases). CDR3 length equals 13 residues. Trimming removed 6 bases at V and 4 bases at J, with 13 bases between. The V gene's germline CDR1 is MNHEY and CDR2 SVGAGI.

As regards this clonotype: It may be a read error: a sequence one base away is much more abundant. V is TRBV3-1 and J is TRBJ2-1; no firm D call. Germline CDR1 reads LGHDT; CDR2 reads YNNKEL (reference sequence). This CDR3 spans 11 amino acids. CDR3 protein: CVSTQANEQFF. In nucleotides, the CDR3 is TGTGTCAGCACCCAAGCCAATGAGCAGTTCTTC.

The V and J genes are TRBV6-5 and TRBJ2-7; D may be TRBD2 (5 bases). The germline CDR1 and CDR2 sequences are MNHEY and SVGAGI. V was trimmed by 6 bases and J by 3 bases, leaving 18 bases between them. The CDR3 is 15 residues long. DNA of the CDR3: TGTGCCAGCAGCCGCCCTACGGGAACTTTCTACGAGCAGTACTTC. Its translation is CASSRPTGTFYEQYF.